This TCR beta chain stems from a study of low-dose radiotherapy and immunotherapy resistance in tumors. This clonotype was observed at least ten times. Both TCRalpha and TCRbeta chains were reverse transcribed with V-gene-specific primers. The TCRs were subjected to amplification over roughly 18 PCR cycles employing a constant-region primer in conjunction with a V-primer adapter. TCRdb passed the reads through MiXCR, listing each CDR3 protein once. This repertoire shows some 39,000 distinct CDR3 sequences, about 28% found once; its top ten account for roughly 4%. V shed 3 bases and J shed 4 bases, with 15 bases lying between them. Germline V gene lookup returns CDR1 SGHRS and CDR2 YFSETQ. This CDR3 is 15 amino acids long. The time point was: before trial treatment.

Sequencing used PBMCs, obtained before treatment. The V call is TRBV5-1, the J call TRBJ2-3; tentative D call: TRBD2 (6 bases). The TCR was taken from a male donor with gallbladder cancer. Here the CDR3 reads CASSWRDSQPDTQYF. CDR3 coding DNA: TGCGCCAGCAGCTGGAGGGACTCGCAGCCAGATACGCAGTATTTT.